The 4 T cell receptor gamma chains given below trace back to one sample, sequenced in a study of gamma-delta chains in newborns, infants, children. TCRdb reapplied CATT to the reads. This table holds 360 or so gamma-chain clones, less than 3.5% found once. The sequenced sample consisted of blood. These receptors originate from a child who was a newborn, infant or young child, either healthy, febrile or measles-vaccinated (not recorded which).

With respect to this clone: With a far larger clone one base away, a read error is the likely cause. Within the sample, other DNA sequences also encode this same CDR3. The gene calls are TRGV9 and TRGJP. This CDR3 comprises 15 residues. The germline CDR1 and CDR2 sequences are GITISATS and ISYDGTV (reference sequence). CDR3: CALWEVQLGKKIKVF. In DNA, the CDR3 is TGTGCTTTGTGGGAGGTGCAGTTGGGCAAAAAAATCAAGGTATTT.

On this clone itself: It is likely a read error: a sequence one base away is far more abundant. Other DNA variants within this sample encode the same CDR3. This chain uses TRGV8 with TRGJP2. Per germline, CDR1 VENAVY and CDR2 YDSYNSRV. The CDR3 is 14 residues long. The CDR3 is CATWDSSGGWIKTF. The CDR3 DNA is TGCGCCACCTGGGATAGCTCGGGGGGGTGGATCAAGACGTTT.

As to this clone: Only one base separates this from a far larger clonotype, so it likely reflects a read error. The sample contains more than one DNA sequence encoding this CDR3. This chain connects TRGV9 to TRGJP. The V gene's germline CDR1 is GITISATS and CDR2 ISYDGTV (reference sequence). The CDR3 length is 16 residues. The CDR3 DNA is TGTGCCTTGTGGGAGGCCCTCCAGTTGGGCAAAAAAATCAAGGTGTTT. Its protein is CALWEALQLGKKIKVF.

There are a few counts of this clone. TCRdb's entry gives the protein of a much larger clone, which mismatches this DNA's translation at residue 8, likely from a read error; the protein reported here is translated from the DNA. The chain couples TRGV9 to TRGJP. The CDR3 runs to 16 residues. Germline V CDR1 and CDR2: GITISATS, ISYDGTV (reference sequence). V lost 2 bases to trimming and J lost 9 bases; unmatched junction nucleotides: 7. The CDR3 is CALWEALRLGKKIKVF. The CDR3 bases are TGTGCCTTGTGGGAGGCCCTCCGGTTGGGCAAAAAAATCAAGGTATTT.